This TCR beta chain was profiled in a study of beta chain features in type 1 diabetes. Study-wide results and caveats: Compared to healthy donors, patients appeared to have naive, central memory and Treg TCRB repertoires that were more alike. Among patients with Type 1 diabetes, TCRB CDR3s were moderately but significantly shorter in every one of the four CD4+ subsets.

cDNA synthesis used the whole RNA isolate, giving expressed TCRB sequences. TCRdb's table, derived via immunoSEQ multiplex PCR, lists solely in-frame clones and lacks some. The data contain hundreds of thousands of clones, over 12% of them singletons. A heparinised blood draw that averaged roughly 110 mL was obtained once from each donor. Worth noting for this clone: Its antigen is not known.

Deletions cut 0 bases from V and 5 bases from J, with 10 bases between. This CDR3 region has 14 residues. Germline CDR1 is SGHDN and CDR2 is FVKESK. The chain joins TRBV14 to TRBJ1-2, with D perhaps matching TRBD1 (5 bases). The TCR sequence derives from a man aged 18 to 29 with type 1 diabetes. Input material: naive CD4+ T cells from blood. The CDR3 bases are TGTGCCAGCAGCCAAGATCGGGGCCGTTATGGCTACACCTTC. Residues: CASSQDRGRYGYTF.